This is a list of T cell receptor beta chains from one sample in a study of cytomegalovirus exposure and HLA in healthy donors. Sequenced by immunoSEQ multiplex PCR; TCRdb stores in-frame clones only, minus some. The table has about 110,000 clones, approximately 82% seen once; the top ten hold roughly 8.2%. Sequenced material: PBMCs. The receptors come from a man between 35 and 55 years old in good health and CMV-seropositive. The CDR3 runs from the conserved cysteine through the conserved F or W. D genes are given only for firm matches. Not every row has a clone size; where given, it reads once, few, many or a size class.

V: TRBV5-4
size: few
D: TRBD2
J: TRBJ2-7
CDR3: CASSSISGRSNEQYF
DNA: TGTGCCAGCAGCTCAATTAGCGGGAGGAGCAACGAGCAGTACTTC

V: TRBV7-2
size: NA
D: NA
J: TRBJ2-3
CDR3: CASSLNPGVQDTQYF
DNA: TGTGCCAGCAGCTTAAATCCAGGGGTGCAAGATACGCAGTATTTT

V: TRBV11-2
size: NA
D: TRBD1
J: TRBJ1-1
CDR3: CASSLYTGGAEAFF
DNA: TGTGCCAGCAGCTTATATACAGGGGGCGCTGAAGCTTTCTTT

V: TRBV7-3
size: NA
D: NA
J: TRBJ2-1
CDR3: CASSLAPPLAYNNEQFF
DNA: TGTGCCAGCAGCTTAGCCCCCCCGCTAGCGTATAACAATGAGCAGTTCTTC

V: TRBV4-3
size: NA
D: TRBD2
J: TRBJ2-5
CDR3: CASSQDLRTSFGRQETQYF
DNA: TGCGCCAGCAGCCAAGATTTGAGGACTAGCTTTGGGCGACAAGAGACCCAGTACTTC

V: TRBV11-2
size: NA
D: NA
J: TRBJ1-5
CDR3: CASSLDRGQGGGQPQHF
DNA: TGTGCCAGCAGCTTAGACCGGGGCCAGGGAGGGGGTCAGCCCCAGCATTTT

V: TRBV7-2
size: NA
D: NA
J: TRBJ1-2
CDR3: CASSLSQGNYGYTF
DNA: TGTGCCAGCAGCTTATCCCAGGGGAACTATGGCTACACCTTC

V: TRBV9
size: NA
D: TRBD1
J: TRBJ1-6
CDR3: CASSDETGGTSNSPLHF
DNA: TGTGCCAGCAGCGACGAGACAGGGGGCACTTCTAATTCACCCCTCCACTTT

V: TRBV28
size: once
D: TRBD1
J: TRBJ1-1
CDR3: CASSPTGGFTEAFF
DNA: TGTGCCAGCAGCCCGACAGGGGGTTTCACTGAAGCTTTCTTT

V: TRBV6-1
size: NA
D: NA
J: TRBJ1-2
CDR3: CASLRSGEGVNGYTF
DNA: TGTGCCAGCCTTCGATCCGGGGAGGGGGTGAATGGCTACACCTTC

V: TRBV5-1
size: NA
D: TRBD1
J: TRBJ1-2
CDR3: CASSERQGLQGLYGYTF
DNA: TGCGCCAGCAGCGAAAGACAGGGCTTACAAGGCCTCTATGGCTACACCTTC

V: TRBV15
size: NA
D: NA
J: TRBJ2-7
CDR3: CATSRSLPPGLYYYEQYF
DNA: TGTGCCACCAGCAGATCCCTCCCCCCGGGTCTATACTACTACGAGCAGTACTTC

V: TRBV2
size: NA
D: TRBD2
J: TRBJ2-7
CDR3: CASSVSGGALYEQYF
DNA: TGTGCCAGCAGCGTTAGCGGGGGGGCCTTATACGAGCAGTACTTC

V: TRBV6-1
size: NA
D: TRBD1
J: TRBJ1-1
CDR3: CASRLAGGHTEAFF
DNA: TGTGCCAGCAGACTAGCAGGGGGCCACACTGAAGCTTTCTTT

V: TRBV7-6
size: NA
D: TRBD1
J: TRBJ2-7
CDR3: CASSSYRGEQYF
DNA: TGTGCCAGCAGCTCGTACAGGGGCGAGCAGTACTTC

V: TRBV19
size: NA
D: TRBD1
J: TRBJ2-2
CDR3: CASSPRTGAPTGELFF
DNA: TGTGCCAGTAGTCCACGGACAGGGGCGCCCACCGGGGAGCTGTTTTTT

V: TRBV30
size: NA
D: NA
J: TRBJ1-1
CDR3: CAWSDRGTEAFF
DNA: TGTGCCTGGAGTGACCGGGGCACTGAAGCTTTCTTT

V: TRBV27
size: NA
D: NA
J: TRBJ2-5
CDR3: CASSTLRGETQYF
DNA: TGTGCCAGCAGTACTCTACGAGGCGAGACCCAGTACTTC

V: TRBV18
size: NA
D: TRBD1
J: TRBJ1-1
CDR3: CASSPPDGTGVKRNTEAFF
DNA: TGTGCCAGCTCACCACCGGACGGGACAGGGGTGAAGAGGAACACTGAAGCTTTCTTT

V: TRBV2
size: NA
D: TRBD1
J: TRBJ2-2
CDR3: CASSRTGTGVGELFF
DNA: TGTGCCAGCAGTCGCACCGGGACAGGGGTCGGGGAGCTGTTTTTT

V: TRBV19
size: NA
D: NA
J: TRBJ1-5
CDR3: CASSTRRELGQPQHF
DNA: TGTGCCAGTAGTACCCGCCGGGAGTTAGGTCAGCCCCAGCATTTT

V: TRBV7-9
size: NA
D: NA
J: TRBJ1-6
CDR3: CSSSSRNSPLHF
DNA: TGTTCCAGCAGCTCCCGTAATTCACCCCTCCACTTT

V: TRBV19
size: NA
D: NA
J: TRBJ1-5
CDR3: CATSGIFSNQPQHF
DNA: TGTGCCACATCCGGGATTTTTAGCAATCAGCCCCAGCATTTT

V: TRBV28
size: NA
D: NA
J: TRBJ2-7
CDR3: CASSLGQGLYEQYF
DNA: TGTGCCAGCAGTTTAGGGCAGGGCCTCTACGAGCAGTACTTC

V: TRBV4-1
size: few
D: NA
J: TRBJ2-5
CDR3: CASSHAPGHLQETQYF
DNA: TGCGCCAGCAGCCATGCACCGGGACACCTCCAAGAGACCCAGTACTTC

V: TRBV4-1
size: NA
D: NA
J: TRBJ2-1
CDR3: CASSLSAGSPYNEQFF
DNA: TGCGCCAGCAGCCTATCGGCAGGGTCCCCCTACAATGAGCAGTTCTTC

V: TRBV11-2
size: NA
D: NA
J: TRBJ2-1
CDR3: CATATFSNNEQFF
DNA: TGTGCCACCGCGACATTTAGTAACAATGAGCAGTTCTTC

V: TRBV7-2
size: NA
D: TRBD1
J: TRBJ1-5
CDR3: CASSSTGRNQPQHF
DNA: TGTGCCAGCAGCTCGACAGGGAGGAATCAGCCCCAGCATTTT

V: TRBV28
size: NA
D: NA
J: TRBJ1-5
CDR3: CASRTESYSNQPQHF
DNA: TGTGCCAGCAGAACAGAAAGTTATAGCAATCAGCCCCAGCATTTT

V: TRBV11-3
size: NA
D: TRBD1
J: TRBJ1-1
CDR3: CASSQGQGAGEAFF
DNA: TGTGCCAGCAGCCAGGGACAGGGGGCGGGAGAAGCTTTCTTT

V: TRBV6-6
size: NA
D: NA
J: TRBJ1-1
CDR3: CASRSGRNTEAFF
DNA: TGTGCCAGCAGATCCGGGAGGAACACTGAAGCTTTCTTT

V: TRBV5-8
size: NA
D: NA
J: TRBJ2-7
CDR3: CASSSGRTVNEQYF
DNA: TGTGCCAGCAGCTCCGGCCGGACAGTAAACGAGCAGTACTTC

V: TRBV7-2
size: NA
D: NA
J: TRBJ2-7
CDR3: CASSRYHGGYGQYF
DNA: TGTGCCAGCAGCCGCTATCACGGAGGCTACGGGCAGTACTTC

V: TRBV5-4
size: NA
D: NA
J: TRBJ1-4
CDR3: CASSNLGQANEKLFF
DNA: TGTGCCAGCAGCAACTTGGGTCAGGCTAATGAAAAACTGTTTTTT

V: TRBV30
size: NA
D: NA
J: TRBJ1-2
CDR3: CAWTEGAPGGYTF
DNA: TGTGCCTGGACCGAGGGCGCACCGGGTGGCTACACCTTC

V: TRBV4-2
size: few
D: NA
J: TRBJ2-1
CDR3: CASSQDEGVFNEQFF
DNA: TGTGCCAGCAGCCAAGACGAAGGGGTTTTCAATGAGCAGTTCTTC

V: TRBV30
size: NA
D: NA
J: TRBJ1-6
CDR3: CAWSGGQGNSPLHF
DNA: TGTGCCTGGAGTGGGGGGCAGGGAAATTCACCCCTCCACTTT